This TCR beta chain was retrieved from a study of human T cells and chemical hapten exposure. There are many counts of this clonotype. CDR3 length equals 13 residues. Trimming removed 1 base from V and 4 bases from J, with 7 bases in between. Germline loops: CDR1 SGHTA, CDR2 FQGNSA. As for time point: patch test 1, 2 weeks after DPC sensitization. Regarding treatment: therapeutic diphenylcyclopropenone sensitization with weekly scalp DPC. In every case, blood was obtained before the patch test was applied. Sequencing started from total RNA isolated from unfractionated whole blood. One entry per CDR3 protein results from TCRdb running MiXCR on the RACE reads. The top ten hold 1.2% to 1.5% of the sample, which has some 110,000 distinct CDR3 sequences, around an eighth seen once.

The chain recombines TRBV7-2 with TRBJ1-2; unclear D gene. The sequence derives from a woman in her 50s with alopecia areata. Some clones in this sample may be carry-over from other donors' samples. The specimen comprised whole blood, sampled in connection with sensitization to the hapten diphenylcyclopropenone (DPC). CDR3 region: CASSLDGPYGYTF. The CDR3 region has the DNA TGTGCCAGCAGCTTAGATGGGCCCTATGGCTACACCTTC.